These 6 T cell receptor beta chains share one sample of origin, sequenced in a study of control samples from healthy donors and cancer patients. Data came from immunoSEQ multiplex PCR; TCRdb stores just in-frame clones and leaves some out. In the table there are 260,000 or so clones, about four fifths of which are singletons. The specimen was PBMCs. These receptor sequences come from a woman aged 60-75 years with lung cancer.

CDR3 sequence: CASSLREGGKYF. DNA of the CDR3: TGTGCCAGCAGTTTACGGGAAGGGGGCAAGTACTTC. This rearrangement joins TRBV12-3 or TRBV12-4 to TRBJ2-7, with 7 nucleotides matching TRBD1. The CDR3 has 12 residues. V lost 2 bases to trimming and J lost 11 bases; unmatched junction nucleotides: 6.

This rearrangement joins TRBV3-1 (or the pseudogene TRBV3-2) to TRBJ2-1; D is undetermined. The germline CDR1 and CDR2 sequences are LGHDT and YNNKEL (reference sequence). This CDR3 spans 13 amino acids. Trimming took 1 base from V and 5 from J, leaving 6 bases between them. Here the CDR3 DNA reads TGTGCCAGCAGCCAAGTCGCTAACAATGAGCAGTTCTTC. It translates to CASSQVANNEQFF.

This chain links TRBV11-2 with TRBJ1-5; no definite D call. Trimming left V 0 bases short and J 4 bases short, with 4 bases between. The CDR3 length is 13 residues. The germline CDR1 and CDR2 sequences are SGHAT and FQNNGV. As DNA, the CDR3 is TGTGCCAGCAGCTTAGAGATAAATCAGCCCCAGCATTTT. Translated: CASSLEINQPQHF.

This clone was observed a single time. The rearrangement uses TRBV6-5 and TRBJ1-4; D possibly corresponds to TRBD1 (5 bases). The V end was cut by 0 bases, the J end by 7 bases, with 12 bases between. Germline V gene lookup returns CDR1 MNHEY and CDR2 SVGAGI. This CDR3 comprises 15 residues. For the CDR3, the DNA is TGTGCCAGCAGTTACTCGGCCCTAAGGGGTGAAAAACTGTTTTTT. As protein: CASSYSALRGEKLFF.

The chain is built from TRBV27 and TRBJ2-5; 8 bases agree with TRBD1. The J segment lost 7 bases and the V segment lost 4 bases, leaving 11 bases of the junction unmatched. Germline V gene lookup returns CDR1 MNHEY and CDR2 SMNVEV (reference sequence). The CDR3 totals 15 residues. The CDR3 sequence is CASSSDRALGGTQYF. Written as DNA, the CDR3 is TGTGCCAGCAGTTCGGACAGGGCTCTCGGGGGGACCCAGTACTTC.

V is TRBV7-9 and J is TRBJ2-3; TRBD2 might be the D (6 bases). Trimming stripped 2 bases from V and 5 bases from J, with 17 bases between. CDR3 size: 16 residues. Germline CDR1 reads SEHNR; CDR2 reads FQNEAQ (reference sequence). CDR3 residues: CASSLSAGLGGDTQYF. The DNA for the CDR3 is TGTGCCAGCAGCTTATCGGCGGGATTGGGGGGAGATACGCAGTATTTT.